The sample holds many counts of the clone carrying this TCR beta chain. MiXCR, run by TCRdb on the RACE reads, gives a single entry per CDR3 protein. The sample carries over 70,000 distinct CDR3 sequences, 9.5% to 13% recorded once. The entry originates in a study of human T cells and chemical hapten exposure. The time point was: patch test 3, about 24 weeks after DPC sensitization. Treatment meaning: therapeutic diphenylcyclopropenone sensitization with weekly scalp DPC. V was trimmed by 3 bases and J by 6 bases, leaving 10 bases between them. Per germline, CDR1 MNHNS and CDR2 SASEGT. There are 13 residues in the CDR3.

The J gene is TRBJ2-3, the V gene TRBV6-1, with D perhaps matching TRBD1 or TRBD2 (5 bases each). This sequence originates from a woman in her twenties or thirties with alopecia areata. Some clones in this sample may be carry-over from other donors' samples. The sequencing used whole blood, collected in connection with sensitization to the hapten diphenylcyclopropenone (DPC). The CDR3 DNA follows: TGTGCCAGCAGTGATCCAGGGACGGATACGCAGTATTTT. Its translation: CASSDPGTDTQYF.